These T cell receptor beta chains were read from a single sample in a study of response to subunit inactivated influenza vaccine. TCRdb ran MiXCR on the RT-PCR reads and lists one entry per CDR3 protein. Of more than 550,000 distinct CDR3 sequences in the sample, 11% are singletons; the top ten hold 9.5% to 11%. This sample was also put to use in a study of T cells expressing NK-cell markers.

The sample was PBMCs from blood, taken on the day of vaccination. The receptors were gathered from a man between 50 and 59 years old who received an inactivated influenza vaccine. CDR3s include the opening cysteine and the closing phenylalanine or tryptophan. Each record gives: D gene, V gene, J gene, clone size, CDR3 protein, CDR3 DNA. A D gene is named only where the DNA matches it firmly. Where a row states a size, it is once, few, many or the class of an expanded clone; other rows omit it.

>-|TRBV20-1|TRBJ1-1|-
CSARDYAGRNTEAFF
TGCAGTGCTAGAGATTACGCGGGTCGGAACACTGAAGCTTTCTTT
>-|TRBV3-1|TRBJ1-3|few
CASSQGGRVSGNTIYF
TGTGCCAGCAGCCAAGGTGGCAGGGTTTCCGGAAACACCATATATTTT
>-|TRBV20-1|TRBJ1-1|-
CSARRPSRSMNTEAFF
TGCAGTGCCCGAAGGCCTTCTAGGAGCATGAACACTGAAGCTTTCTTT
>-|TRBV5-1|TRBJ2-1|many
CASSLEAGWGYNEQFF
TGCGCCAGCAGCTTGGAGGCGGGATGGGGCTACAATGAGCAGTTCTTC
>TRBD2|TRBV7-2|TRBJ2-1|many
CASRRLAGVYNEQFF
TGTGCCAGCAGAAGACTAGCGGGAGTCTACAATGAGCAGTTCTTC
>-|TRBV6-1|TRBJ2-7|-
CASSERTDYEQYF
TGTGCCAGCAGTGAAAGAACAGATTACGAGCAGTACTTC
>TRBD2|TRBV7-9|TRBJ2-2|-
CASSFGRELTGELFF
TGTGCCAGCAGCTTTGGGCGGGAGCTCACCGGGGAGCTGTTTTTT
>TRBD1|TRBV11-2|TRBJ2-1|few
CASSLSLRDRGGNEQFF
TGTGCCAGCAGCTTAAGTCTGCGGGACAGGGGGGGAAATGAGCAGTTCTTC
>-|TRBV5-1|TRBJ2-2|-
CASFGSGNTGELFF
TGCGCCAGCTTTGGGTCGGGCAACACCGGGGAGCTGTTTTTT
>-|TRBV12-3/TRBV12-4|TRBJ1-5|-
CASSQGFDQPQHF
TGTGCCAGCAGTCAGGGTTTTGATCAGCCCCAGCATTTT
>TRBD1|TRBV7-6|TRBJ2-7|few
CASSSLTGVHEQYF
TGTGCCAGCAGCTCGCTGACAGGGGTCCACGAGCAGTACTTC
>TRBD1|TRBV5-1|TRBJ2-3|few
CASSSRPDRDTDTQYF
TGCGCCAGCAGCTCGAGACCCGACAGGGACACAGATACGCAGTATTTT
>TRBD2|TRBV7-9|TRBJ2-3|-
CASSIAGAVGDTQYF
TGTGCCAGCAGTATAGCGGGAGCTGTGGGAGATACGCAGTATTTT
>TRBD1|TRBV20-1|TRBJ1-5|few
CSARDRVVNQPQHF
TGCAGTGCTAGGGACAGGGTAGTCAATCAGCCCCAGCATTTT
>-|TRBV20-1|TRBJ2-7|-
CSARPGPGEQYF
TGCAGTGCTAGACCCGGACCGGGCGAGCAGTACTTC
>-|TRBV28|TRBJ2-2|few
CASSSLASNTGELFF
TGTGCCAGCAGTTCCCTAGCGTCGAACACCGGGGAGCTGTTTTTT
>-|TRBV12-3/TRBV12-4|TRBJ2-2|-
CASSPRAYTGELFF
TGTGCCAGCAGTCCCAGAGCCTACACCGGGGAGCTGTTTTTT
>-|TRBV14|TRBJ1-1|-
CASSPGGTHFGTEAFF
TGTGCCAGCAGCCCGGGGGGGACACACTTTGGCACTGAAGCTTTCTTT
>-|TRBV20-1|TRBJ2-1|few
CSARNHPEQFF
TGCAGTGCTAGAAACCATCCCGAGCAGTTCTTC
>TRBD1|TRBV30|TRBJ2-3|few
CAWSLEGQASTDTQYF
TGTGCCTGGAGCCTAGAGGGACAGGCGAGCACAGATACGCAGTATTTT
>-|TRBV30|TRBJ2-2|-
CAWSVQGAPATGELFF
TGTGCCTGGAGTGTACAAGGCGCTCCTGCTACCGGGGAGCTGTTTTTT
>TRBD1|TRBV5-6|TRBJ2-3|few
CASSPGTGRNTQYF
TGTGCCAGCAGCCCGGGGACAGGGAGGAATACGCAGTATTTT
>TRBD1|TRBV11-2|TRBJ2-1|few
CASSLWDRAQSGSYNEQFF
TGTGCCAGCAGCTTATGGGACAGGGCACAGAGCGGTTCCTACAATGAGCAGTTCTTC
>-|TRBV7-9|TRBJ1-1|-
CASSFGSSGNTEAFF
TGTGCCAGCAGCTTTGGGTCCTCGGGGAACACTGAAGCTTTCTTT
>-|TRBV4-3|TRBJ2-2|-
CASSQEVTQTGELFF
TGCGCCAGCAGCCAAGAAGTGACTCAAACCGGGGAGCTGTTTTTT
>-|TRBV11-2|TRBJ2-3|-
CASSTPRGSSTDTQYF
TGTGCCAGCAGCACTCCTCGTGGATCCAGCACAGATACGCAGTATTTT
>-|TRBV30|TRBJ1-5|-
CAWSAAGVFPQPQHF
TGTGCCTGGAGTGCGGCGGGTGTTTTCCCTCAGCCCCAGCATTTT
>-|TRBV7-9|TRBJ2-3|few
CASSFGGGITDTQYF
TGTGCCAGCAGCTTCGGGGGAGGCATCACAGATACGCAGTATTTT
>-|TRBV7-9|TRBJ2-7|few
CASSPTTKSYEQYF
TGTGCCAGCAGCCCCACGACAAAGTCCTACGAGCAGTACTTC
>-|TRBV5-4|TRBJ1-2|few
CASSLVSGGYTF
TGTGCCAGCAGCTTGGTGTCGGGAGGCTACACCTTC
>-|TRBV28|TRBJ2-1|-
CASKLGLHYNEQFF
TGTGCCAGCAAACTAGGACTACATTACAATGAGCAGTTCTTC
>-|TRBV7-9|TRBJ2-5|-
CASSSTRLETQYF
TGTGCCAGCAGCTCGACGCGACTCGAGACCCAGTACTTC
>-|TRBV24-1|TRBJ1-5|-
CATPPGRELNQPQHF
TGTGCCACCCCCCCGGGGCGGGAACTCAATCAGCCCCAGCATTTT
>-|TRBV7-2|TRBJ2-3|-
CASSPMVGTDTQYF
TGTGCCAGCAGCCCCATGGTGGGAACAGATACGCAGTATTTT
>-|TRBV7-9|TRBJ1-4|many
CASSSLFGEKLFF
TGTGCCAGCAGCTCGCTCTTCGGTGAAAAACTGTTTTTT
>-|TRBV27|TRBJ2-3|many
CASSHDRRSTDTQYF
TGTGCCAGCAGTCACGACAGGCGCAGCACAGATACGCAGTATTTT
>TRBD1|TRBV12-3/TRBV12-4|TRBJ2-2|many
CASTSFSGGTENTGELFF
TGTGCCAGCACTTCATTTTCTGGTGGGACAGAAAACACCGGGGAGCTGTTTTTT
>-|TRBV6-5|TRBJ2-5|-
CASSYSTGGRETQYF
TGTGCCAGCAGTTACTCCACTGGAGGGAGAGAGACCCAGTACTTC
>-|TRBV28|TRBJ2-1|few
CASTLREPVNEQFF
TGTGCCAGCACCCTAAGGGAACCAGTCAATGAGCAGTTCTTC
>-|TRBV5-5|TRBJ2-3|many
CASSPHQRDTQYF
TGTGCCAGCAGCCCCCACCAGAGAGATACGCAGTATTTT
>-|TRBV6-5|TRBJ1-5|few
CASSSVPNQPQHF
TGTGCCAGCAGTTCCGTCCCGAATCAGCCCCAGCATTTT
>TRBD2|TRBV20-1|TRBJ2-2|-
CSATLAGSVGELFF
TGCAGTGCCACACTAGCGGGATCGGTCGGGGAGCTGTTTTTT
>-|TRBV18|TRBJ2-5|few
CASSPGPVQETQYF
TGTGCCAGCTCACCGGGCCCCGTCCAAGAGACCCAGTACTTC
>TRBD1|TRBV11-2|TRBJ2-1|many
CASSQTGLYNEQFF
TGTGCCAGCAGCCAGACAGGGCTCTACAATGAGCAGTTCTTC
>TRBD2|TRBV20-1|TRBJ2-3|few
CSAPSGRFPHTQYF
TGCAGTGCCCCGAGCGGGAGGTTCCCCCATACGCAGTATTTT
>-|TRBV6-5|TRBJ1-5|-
CASSYSRAGGPQHF
TGTGCCAGCAGTTACTCCAGAGCCGGGGGGCCCCAGCATTTT
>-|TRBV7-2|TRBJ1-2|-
CASSFGQPLYGYTF
TGTGCCAGCAGCTTCGGGCAGCCCCTTTATGGCTACACCTTC
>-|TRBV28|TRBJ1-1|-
CASSLGGGYLNTEAFF
TGTGCCAGCAGTTTAGGTGGGGGTTATCTGAACACTGAAGCTTTCTTT
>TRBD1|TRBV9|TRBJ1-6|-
CASSSDRGLNSPLHF
TGTGCCAGCAGCTCGGACAGGGGGCTAAATTCACCCCTCCACTTT
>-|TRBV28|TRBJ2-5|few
CASSFPEGTQYF
TGTGCCAGCAGTTTTCCAGAGGGGACCCAGTACTTC
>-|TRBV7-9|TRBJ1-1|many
CASSLRSTEAFF
TGTGCCAGCAGCTTGCGGTCCACTGAAGCTTTCTTT
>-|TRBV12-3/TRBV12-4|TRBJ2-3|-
CASSFSRGITQYF
TGTGCCAGCAGTTTCAGCAGGGGTATAACGCAGTATTTT
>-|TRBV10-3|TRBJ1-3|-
CAISESNPGNTIYF
TGTGCCATCAGTGAGTCGAATCCTGGAAACACCATATATTTT
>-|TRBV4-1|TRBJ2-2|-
CASSLIGTQNTGELFF
TGCGCCAGCAGCCTCATTGGGACTCAGAACACCGGGGAGCTGTTTTTT